These T cell receptor beta chains were read from a single sample in a study of early T cells in non-severe SARS-CoV-2 infection. TCRdb reanalysed the 5' RACE reads using MiXCR and keeps one entry per CDR3 protein. This table has about 100,000 distinct CDR3 sequences, less than 15% appearing once. Sequences were obtained from whole blood. All receptors come from an adult who was a healthcare worker with PCR-confirmed SARS-CoV-2 infection or an uninfected control (not recorded which). The CDR3 runs from the conserved cysteine through the conserved F or W. D genes are given only for firm matches. Clone size, where shown, is once, few, many, or a class for clones that have expanded.

d_call: -; v_call: TRBV28; clone_size: many; j_call: TRBJ2-7; cdr3_aa: CASSWFPGGADSGLQYF; cdr3_nt: TGTGCCAGCAGTTGGTTTCCGGGGGGCGCAGATTCCGGACTTCAGTACTTC
d_call: -; v_call: TRBV28; clone_size: once; j_call: TRBJ2-7; cdr3_aa: CASSRDFRSYEQYF; cdr3_nt: TGTGCCAGCAGTCGAGACTTCCGCTCCTACGAGCAGTACTTC
d_call: -; v_call: TRBV18; clone_size: -; j_call: TRBJ1-6; cdr3_aa: CASSPLDNSPLHF; cdr3_nt: TGTGCCAGCTCACCGCTTGATAATTCACCCCTCCACTTT
d_call: -; v_call: TRBV7-7; clone_size: many; j_call: TRBJ2-5; cdr3_aa: CASSLGGLAAETQYF; cdr3_nt: TGTGCTAGCAGCTTAGGGGGGCTAGCGGCGGAGACCCAGTACTTC
d_call: -; v_call: TRBV12-3/TRBV12-4; clone_size: few; j_call: TRBJ2-7; cdr3_aa: CASSLAGGFEQYF; cdr3_nt: TGTGCCAGCAGTTTAGCGGGTGGTTTCGAGCAGTACTTC
d_call: -; v_call: TRBV4-2; clone_size: -; j_call: TRBJ1-6; cdr3_aa: CASSQVLMGLQDYYNSPLHF; cdr3_nt: TGTGCCAGCAGCCAAGTTTTAATGGGACTACAGGACTATTATAATTCACCCCTCCACTTT
d_call: TRBD1; v_call: TRBV7-2; clone_size: few; j_call: TRBJ1-2; cdr3_aa: CASSLSIGTDRAYGYTF; cdr3_nt: TGTGCCAGCAGCCTCAGCATTGGCACGGACAGGGCCTATGGCTACACCTTC
d_call: TRBD2; v_call: TRBV28; clone_size: many; j_call: TRBJ2-5; cdr3_aa: CASSGSGGAGETQYF; cdr3_nt: TGTGCCAGCAGTGGTAGCGGGGGGGCCGGGGAGACCCAGTACTTC
d_call: -; v_call: TRBV11-2; clone_size: many; j_call: TRBJ2-5; cdr3_aa: CASSLLQGQETQYF; cdr3_nt: TGTGCCAGCAGCTTATTGCAGGGGCAAGAGACCCAGTACTTC
d_call: TRBD2; v_call: TRBV7-2; clone_size: many; j_call: TRBJ2-1; cdr3_aa: CASSPGTSGGAKQFF; cdr3_nt: TGTGCCAGCAGCCCCGGGACTAGCGGGGGGGCCAAGCAGTTCTTC
d_call: -; v_call: TRBV12-3/TRBV12-4; clone_size: many; j_call: TRBJ1-2; cdr3_aa: CASSSDYGYTF; cdr3_nt: TGTGCCAGCAGTTCTGACTATGGCTACACCTTC
d_call: -; v_call: TRBV20-1; clone_size: -; j_call: TRBJ2-7; cdr3_aa: CSVTQWEYEQYF; cdr3_nt: TGCAGTGTGACCCAGTGGGAATACGAGCAGTACTTC
d_call: -; v_call: TRBV28; clone_size: -; j_call: TRBJ1-1; cdr3_aa: CASDSLKGAFF; cdr3_nt: TGTGCCAGCGACTCCCTCAAGGGGGCTTTCTTT
d_call: -; v_call: TRBV5-4; clone_size: -; j_call: TRBJ2-1; cdr3_aa: CASSLERVSEQFF; cdr3_nt: TGTGCCAGCAGCTTGGAGAGAGTCAGCGAGCAGTTCTTC
d_call: TRBD1; v_call: TRBV18; clone_size: many; j_call: TRBJ1-1; cdr3_aa: CASSPTGLNTEAFF; cdr3_nt: TGTGCCAGCTCACCGACAGGGCTGAACACTGAAGCTTTCTTT
d_call: -; v_call: TRBV4-2; clone_size: many; j_call: TRBJ2-7; cdr3_aa: CASSHPNRAADEQYF; cdr3_nt: TGTGCCAGCAGCCATCCGAACAGGGCCGCCGACGAGCAGTACTTC
d_call: -; v_call: TRBV15; clone_size: few; j_call: TRBJ2-1; cdr3_aa: CATSRDLGGNEQFF; cdr3_nt: TGTGCCACCAGCAGAGATCTCGGAGGGAATGAGCAGTTCTTC
d_call: -; v_call: TRBV12-3/TRBV12-4; clone_size: many; j_call: TRBJ1-3; cdr3_aa: CASSFVRGRNSGNTIYF; cdr3_nt: TGTGCCAGCAGTTTCGTCCGGGGGCGAAACTCTGGAAACACCATATATTTT
d_call: -; v_call: TRBV7-9; clone_size: many; j_call: TRBJ2-3; cdr3_aa: CASSPDRRSDTQYF; cdr3_nt: TGTGCCAGCAGCCCTGACAGACGCTCAGATACGCAGTATTTT
d_call: TRBD2; v_call: TRBV20-1; clone_size: many; j_call: TRBJ2-7; cdr3_aa: CSAGTSGSYEQYF; cdr3_nt: TGCAGTGCGGGGACTAGCGGGTCCTACGAGCAGTACTTC
d_call: -; v_call: TRBV5-1; clone_size: -; j_call: TRBJ1-2; cdr3_aa: CASKGGADFGYTF; cdr3_nt: TGCGCCAGCAAGGGGGGCGCGGACTTCGGCTACACCTTC
d_call: -; v_call: TRBV28; clone_size: -; j_call: TRBJ2-1; cdr3_aa: CASSRAGASSYNEQFF; cdr3_nt: TGTGCCAGCAGCAGAGCAGGGGCGAGCTCCTACAATGAGCAGTTCTTC
d_call: -; v_call: TRBV6-2/TRBV6-3; clone_size: many; j_call: TRBJ2-7; cdr3_aa: CASSYSIWRDSYEQYF; cdr3_nt: TGTGCCAGCAGTTACTCGATTTGGAGGGATTCCTACGAGCAGTACTTC
d_call: TRBD2; v_call: TRBV14; clone_size: -; j_call: TRBJ2-1; cdr3_aa: CASSQVKSSGGAHEQFF; cdr3_nt: TGTGCCAGCAGCCAAGTTAAATCTAGCGGGGGGGCGCATGAGCAGTTCTTC
d_call: TRBD2; v_call: TRBV20-1; clone_size: once; j_call: TRBJ2-3; cdr3_aa: CSASLLGLAGDTQYF; cdr3_nt: TGCAGTGCTAGTCTTCTGGGACTAGCAGGAGATACGCAGTATTTT
d_call: -; v_call: TRBV29-1; clone_size: -; j_call: TRBJ2-1; cdr3_aa: CSGGGRTGLNEQFF; cdr3_nt: TGCAGCGGCGGGGGCAGGACAGGGCTCAATGAGCAGTTCTTC
d_call: -; v_call: TRBV28; clone_size: few; j_call: TRBJ2-7; cdr3_aa: CASSTQGLQRFFEQYF; cdr3_nt: TGTGCCAGCAGTACCCAGGGGCTTCAGCGGTTTTTCGAGCAGTACTTC
d_call: -; v_call: TRBV11-2; clone_size: -; j_call: TRBJ2-4; cdr3_aa: CASSLPGAIKNIQYF; cdr3_nt: TGTGCCAGCAGCTTACCGGGGGCAATAAAAAACATTCAGTACTTC
d_call: -; v_call: TRBV28; clone_size: -; j_call: TRBJ2-7; cdr3_aa: CASSIQGISSYEQYF; cdr3_nt: TGTGCCAGCAGTATACAGGGTATCAGCTCCTACGAGCAGTACTTC
d_call: -; v_call: TRBV29-1; clone_size: once; j_call: TRBJ2-1; cdr3_aa: CSVDPGSRSYNEQFF; cdr3_nt: TGCAGCGTCGACCCGGGGTCGAGATCCTACAATGAGCAGTTCTTC
d_call: -; v_call: TRBV14; clone_size: many; j_call: TRBJ2-7; cdr3_aa: CASSQEPRDPPYEQYF; cdr3_nt: TGTGCCAGCAGCCAAGAGCCAAGAGACCCCCCCTACGAGCAGTACTTC
d_call: -; v_call: TRBV28; clone_size: -; j_call: TRBJ2-4; cdr3_aa: CASSLGQGSGYF; cdr3_nt: TGTGCCAGCAGTTTAGGTCAGGGGAGCGGGTACTTC
d_call: -; v_call: TRBV19; clone_size: many; j_call: TRBJ1-5; cdr3_aa: CASSIRHEYQPQHF; cdr3_nt: TGTGCCAGTAGTATTCGGCATGAATATCAGCCCCAGCATTTT
d_call: -; v_call: TRBV5-5; clone_size: -; j_call: TRBJ2-1; cdr3_aa: CASSLALDGFNEQFF; cdr3_nt: TGTGCCAGCAGCTTGGCGCTGGACGGATTCAATGAGCAGTTCTTC
d_call: TRBD2; v_call: TRBV4-1; clone_size: many; j_call: TRBJ2-7; cdr3_aa: CASSQELAGGLDRHF; cdr3_nt: TGCGCCAGCAGCCAAGAGCTAGCGGGGGGACTAGACCGACACTTC
d_call: -; v_call: TRBV29-1; clone_size: few; j_call: TRBJ2-3; cdr3_aa: CSVSLTRTDTQYF; cdr3_nt: TGCAGCGTGTCCCTGACACGCACAGATACGCAGTATTTT
d_call: -; v_call: TRBV11-2; clone_size: many; j_call: TRBJ2-7; cdr3_aa: CASSLEATGKTYEQYF; cdr3_nt: TGTGCCAGCAGCTTAGAGGCCACAGGGAAGACCTACGAGCAGTACTTC
d_call: TRBD2; v_call: TRBV4-1; clone_size: -; j_call: TRBJ2-5; cdr3_aa: CASSLGLAKETQYF; cdr3_nt: TGCGCCAGCAGCCTCGGACTAGCTAAAGAGACCCAGTACTTC
d_call: -; v_call: TRBV2; clone_size: few; j_call: TRBJ2-2; cdr3_aa: CASSEVGGQGGELFF; cdr3_nt: TGTGCCAGCAGTGAAGTAGGGGGACAAGGCGGGGAGCTGTTTTTT
d_call: TRBD1; v_call: TRBV10-2; clone_size: many; j_call: TRBJ1-4; cdr3_aa: CASTQGRREKLFF; cdr3_nt: TGCGCCAGCACACAGGGGCGAAGGGAAAAACTGTTTTTT
d_call: -; v_call: TRBV28; clone_size: -; j_call: TRBJ2-3; cdr3_aa: CASRGWRQGLSDTQYF; cdr3_nt: TGTGCCAGCAGGGGTTGGAGACAGGGACTGAGCGATACGCAGTATTTT
d_call: TRBD1; v_call: TRBV6-6; clone_size: few; j_call: TRBJ1-1; cdr3_aa: CASSYRGTGGPGNTEAFF; cdr3_nt: TGTGCCAGCAGTTACCGTGGGACAGGGGGCCCCGGAAACACTGAAGCTTTCTTT
d_call: -; v_call: TRBV20-1; clone_size: many; j_call: TRBJ2-1; cdr3_aa: CSARDPVASTYNEQFF; cdr3_nt: TGCAGTGCTAGAGATCCGGTAGCTAGTACCTACAATGAGCAGTTCTTC
d_call: -; v_call: TRBV28; clone_size: few; j_call: TRBJ2-7; cdr3_aa: CASNMPGSLGYEQYF; cdr3_nt: TGTGCCAGCAATATGCCCGGATCCTTGGGGTACGAGCAGTACTTC
d_call: TRBD2; v_call: TRBV4-1; clone_size: few; j_call: TRBJ2-7; cdr3_aa: CASSPKMVPGGHEQYF; cdr3_nt: TGCGCCAGCAGCCCCAAGATGGTACCGGGAGGGCACGAGCAGTACTTC